A single T cell receptor (beta chain) is shown here with its context. In the original processing: Researchers report that nucleated cell counts were estimated from reference gene primer amplification. TCRdb's copy holds only in-frame clones and misses some; the assay was immunoSEQ multiplex PCR. V and J calls and clone size follow that table, whereas D and trimming were derived from the DNA. Here the sample spans some 260,000 clones, roughly 88% being singletons. This specimen comes from a study of blood T cell repertoires in COVID-19. Across the study: Italy, Spain and the United States were the sources of the convalescent and acute COVID-19 samples. T cells, B-cell-depleted T cells, or PBMCs supplied cDNA or gDNA.

Trimming removed 2 bases from V and 1 base from J, with 18 bases in between. The CDR3 is 19 residues long. CDR1 SGHVS and CDR2 FNYEAQ come from the germline V gene. This clonotype originated in a woman in her 40s who had recovered from COVID-19. The sequencing input was peripheral blood. The chain employs TRBV7-6 and TRBJ2-6, with D possibly matching TRBD1 (5 bases). CDR3 DNA: TGTGCCAGCAGCTTAATGAAGGGGCAGTTCCTATCTGGGGCCAACGTCCTGACTTTC. It codes for CASSLMKGQFLSGANVLTF.